The clone carrying this T cell receptor (beta chain) showed up just once. The data originate from a study of control samples from healthy donors and cancer patients. The method was immunoSEQ multiplex PCR; TCRdb's version includes in-frame clones alone and lacks a portion of them. The sample consists of about 160,000 clones, about 95% of them appearing once. Germline CDR1 SGHVS, CDR2 FQNEAQ. CDR3 length: 16 amino acids. Trimming pared 1 base from V and 1 base from J, leaving 13 bases between. The specimen sequenced was PBMCs. The source is a man in his sixties with colorectal cancer. This chain joins TRBV7-8 and TRBJ2-5; D might be TRBD1 or TRBD2, each matching 5 bases. This CDR3 reads CASSLDVGTPQETQYF. The CDR3 coding sequence is TGTGCCAGCAGCTTAGATGTGGGGACCCCCCAAGAGACCCAGTACTTC.